This T cell receptor (beta chain) was sequenced in a study of OX40 agonist ivuxolimab in advanced cancers. As for the study in general: Dose-escalation patients had hepatocellular carcinoma, melanoma, renal cell or head and neck cancer. Males comprised 70% to 90% of the group, whose mean age was around 62 years (range 23 to 79).

With respect to this clone: The antigen remains undetermined.

TCRdb keeps only in-frame clones here, not all; method: immunoSEQ multiplex PCR. This table has roughly 74,000 clones, around 86% appearing once. Germline V gene lookup returns CDR1 MDHEN and CDR2 SYDVKM. With V trimmed by 2 bases and J by 3 bases, 2 bases remained unmatched. This CDR3 is 14 amino acids long. Study-level points and caveats: Averaging showed that CD8+ T cells had more expanded clones than CD4+ did. Determination of antigen specificity was not performed for the expanded peripheral T cells.

The chain carries TRBV28 and TRBJ2-7; 9 bases are shared with TRBD1. The sequence was obtained from an adult with an advanced solid tumor such as melanoma, head and neck, liver or kidney cancer. Sequenced material: CD4+ or CD8+ T cells sorted from blood, taken in a trial of the OX40 agonist ivuxolimab. This CDR3 reads CASSLGTGSYEQYF. In DNA form, the CDR3 reads TGTGCCAGCAGTTTAGGGACAGGGAGCTACGAGCAGTACTTC.